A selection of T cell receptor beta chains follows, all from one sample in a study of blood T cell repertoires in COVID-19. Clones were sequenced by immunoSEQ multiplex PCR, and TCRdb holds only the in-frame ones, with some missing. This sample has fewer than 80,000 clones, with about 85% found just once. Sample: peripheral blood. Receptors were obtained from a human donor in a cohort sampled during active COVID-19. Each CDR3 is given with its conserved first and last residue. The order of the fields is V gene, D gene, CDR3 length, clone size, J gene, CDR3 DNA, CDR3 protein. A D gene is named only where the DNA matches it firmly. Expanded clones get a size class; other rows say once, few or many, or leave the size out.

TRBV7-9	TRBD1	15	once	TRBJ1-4	TGTGCCAGCAGCCCTCCCGACAGGGGGCGGGAAAAACTGTTTTTT	CASSPPDRGREKLFF
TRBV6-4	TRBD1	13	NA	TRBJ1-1	TGTGCCAGCAGTGACACAAGGGACAGGGGTGCTTTCTTT	CASSDTRDRGAFF
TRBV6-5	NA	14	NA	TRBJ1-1	TGTGCCAGCAGCCACCGAACAGAGAACACTGAAGCTTTCTTT	CASSHRTENTEAFF
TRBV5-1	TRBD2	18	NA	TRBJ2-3	TGCGCCAGCAGCGAGGAGGCTGGCGGGGGGGATGTCACAGATACGCAGTATTTT	CASSEEAGGGDVTDTQYF
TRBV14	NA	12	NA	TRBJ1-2	TGTGCCAGCAGCCCCAGGATTCATGGCTACACCTTC	CASSPRIHGYTF
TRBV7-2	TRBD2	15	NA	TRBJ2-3	TGTGCCAGCAGCCCACTAGCGGGAGGGACAGATACGCAGTATTTT	CASSPLAGGTDTQYF
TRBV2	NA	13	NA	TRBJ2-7	TGTGCCAGCAGTGAACCGGACACCTACGAGCAGTACTTC	CASSEPDTYEQYF
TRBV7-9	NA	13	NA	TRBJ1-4	TGTGCCAGCAGGGGGGCTTATAATGAAAAACTGTTTTTT	CASRGAYNEKLFF
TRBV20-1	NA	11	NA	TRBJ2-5	TGCAGTGCGACGAGCGGGGAGACCCAGTACTTC	CSATSGETQYF
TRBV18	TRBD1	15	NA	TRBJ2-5	TGTGCCAGCTCAGCGTTACCGGGGACAGCAGAGACCCAGTACTTC	CASSALPGTAETQYF
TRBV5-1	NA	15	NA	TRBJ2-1	TGCGCCAGCAGCCCAACGACTAGCTCCTACAATGAGCAGTTCTTC	CASSPTTSSYNEQFF
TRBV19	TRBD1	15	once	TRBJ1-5	TGTGCCAGTAGTTATTCACAGGGGGGGAATCAGCCCCAGCATTTT	CASSYSQGGNQPQHF
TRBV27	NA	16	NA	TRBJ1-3	TGTGCCAGCAGTTTATCGATCAGGGGTTCTGGAAACACCATATATTTT	CASSLSIRGSGNTIYF
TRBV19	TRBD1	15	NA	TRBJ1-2	TGTGCCAGTAGTGAACAGGGGGCGCAAGGATATGGCTACACCTTC	CASSEQGAQGYGYTF
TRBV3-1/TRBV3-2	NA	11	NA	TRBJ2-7	TGTGCCAGCAGCCAGTACTACGAGCAGTACTTC	CASSQYYEQYF
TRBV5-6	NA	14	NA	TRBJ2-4	TGTGCCAGCAGCTTGGGGGACGGGGGAGACATTCAGTACTTC	CASSLGDGGDIQYF
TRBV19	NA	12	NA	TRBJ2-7	TGTGCCAGTAGTAAGCCAGGAAGCGAGCAGTACTTC	CASSKPGSEQYF
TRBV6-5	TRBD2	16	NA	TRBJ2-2	TGTGCCAGCAGCTACGCGCGGGGGGGCCGTGACGGGGAGCTGTTTTTT	CASSYARGGRDGELFF
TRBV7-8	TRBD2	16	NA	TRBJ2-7	TGTGCCAGCAGCTCGCCCCAGCGGGGCCCGACCTACGAGCAGTACTTC	CASSSPQRGPTYEQYF
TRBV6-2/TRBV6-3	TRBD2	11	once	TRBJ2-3	TGTGCCAGCAGTCCGGGGGGGACGCAGTATTTT	CASSPGGTQYF
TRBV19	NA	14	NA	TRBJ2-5	TGTGCCAGTAGTACTACAGGGACACAGGAGACCCAGTACTTC	CASSTTGTQETQYF
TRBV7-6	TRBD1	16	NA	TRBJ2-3	TGTGCCAGCAGCCGTAAAACAGGGGTTGAGGCAGATACGCAGTATTTT	CASSRKTGVEADTQYF
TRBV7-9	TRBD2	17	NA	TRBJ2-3	TGTGCCAGCAGCTTAAGAGCGGGGGTAGGGAACACAGATACGCAGTATTTT	CASSLRAGVGNTDTQYF
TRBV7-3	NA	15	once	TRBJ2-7	TGTGCCAGCAGCCCCCGGGCGGGGCGGATCGACGAGCAGTACTTC	CASSPRAGRIDEQYF
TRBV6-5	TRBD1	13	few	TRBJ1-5	TGTGCCAGCACCGGACAGGTAAATCAGCCCCAGCATTTT	CASTGQVNQPQHF
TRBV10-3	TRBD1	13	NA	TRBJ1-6	TGTGCCACAACACAGGGGTATAATTCACCCCTCCACTTT	CATTQGYNSPLHF
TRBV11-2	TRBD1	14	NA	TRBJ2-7	TGTGCCAGCAGGAAAACAGGGGTCGGCTACGAGCAGTACTTC	CASRKTGVGYEQYF
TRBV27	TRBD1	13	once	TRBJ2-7	TGTGCCAGCAGTTTTTCCGGGACAGGTGAGCAGTACTTC	CASSFSGTGEQYF
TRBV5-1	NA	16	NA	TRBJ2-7	TGCGCCAGCAGCCGGTGGGCCAGCGGGCAGGTCTACGAGCAGTACTTC	CASSRWASGQVYEQYF
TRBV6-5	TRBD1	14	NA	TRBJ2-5	TGTGCCAGCAGTATACAGGGGGCTCGGGAGACCCAGTACTTC	CASSIQGARETQYF
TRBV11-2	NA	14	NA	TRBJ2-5	TGTGCCAGCAGCTTAACGAGGGCGGTGGAGACCCAGTACTTC	CASSLTRAVETQYF